This T cell receptor beta chain emerged from a study of T cell responses to AZD1222 COVID-19 vaccine. Study-wide findings and caveats: Spike-specific TCR breadth and depth both grew after two AZD1222 doses.

Germline CDR1 and CDR2: SGHDT and YYEEEE. The trim removed 2 bases at V and 1 base at J, leaving 4 bases unmatched. This CDR3 is built from 15 residues. Of note for this clone: No antigen is known for it.

Assay: immunoSEQ multiplex PCR; the TCRdb copy retains only in-frame clones and omits some. The table includes 86,000 or so clones, about 82% detected once. The origin of this receptor is an adult who received the AZD1222 COVID-19 vaccine. This specimen consisted of peripheral blood, obtained 28 days after the second AZD1222 dose. This chain uses TRBV5-6 with TRBJ2-5; TRBD2 agrees at 8 bases. The CDR3 spells CASSFTSGGQETQYF. CDR3 nucleotides: TGTGCCAGCAGCTTTACTAGCGGAGGCCAAGAGACCCAGTACTTC.